This TCR beta chain comes out of a study of response to subunit inactivated influenza vaccine. General observations from the study: Authors suggested that a seasonal influenza vaccination recruits few new T cells each time.

As to this clonotype: Its antigen is not identified.

This CDR3 spans 15 amino acids. Germline V CDR1 and CDR2: MGHRA, YSYEKL. The V and J ends lost 2 bases and 4 bases, in that order; junction bases with no gene match: 5. TCRdb redid the calling of the RT-PCR reads with MiXCR, one entry per CDR3 protein. Of roughly 650,000 distinct CDR3 sequences in the sample, 15% to 18% were seen once. The starting material was PBMCs from blood, obtained 11 to 12 days after vaccination. J is TRBJ2-5 and V is TRBV4-1, with 9 bases matching TRBD1. The TCR comes from a man aged 45-65 years who received an inactivated influenza vaccine. CDR3 protein: CASSQPDRGRETQYF. The DNA of the CDR3 is TGCGCCAGCAGCCAACCCGACAGGGGGAGAGAGACCCAGTACTTC.